This TCR beta chain was recorded in a study of T and B cells in COVID-19 patients (dated by TCRdb to the early 2020s). General notes on the study: Using TRB and IGH repertoire sequencing of peripheral blood, the study characterized adaptive immunity in COVID-19 patients who had active infection or had recovered. A recovered cohort comprised more than 15 patients contributing roughly 20 samples, mostly after mild to moderate COVID-19 managed as outpatients. Median age was about 34 years in the recovered cohort versus less than 75 years in the active-infection cohort. Critical illness requiring mechanical ventilation or ECMO was present in three fifths of the roughly 20 patients in the active-infection cohort. In the active-infection cohort, about 90% of the 20 patients had comorbidities linked to unfavorable COVID-19 outcome. The repository of TCR and BCR sequences included over 55 time points from roughly 35 patients, and more than 8 million TCR sequences were analysed. Two patients were in both the active and recovered cohorts because samples existed from active disease and from after recovery. For the repertoire analyses, the comparison was an age-matched reference group of some 40 healthy donors who were negative for COVID-19 antibodies. As many as 9 follow-up blood samples were collected from each patient, and in some individuals these samples spanned different disease stages. Paper-wide results and their limitations: In patients with COVID-19, the usage of TRBV/TRBJ genes was reported to be strongly skewed. Blood samples obtained from mildly ill patients during symptoms, as well as early samples obtained from severe cases, were available only in scarce numbers. A total of fewer than 3,000 TCR clusters were exclusive to the recovered cohort, and around 31 of those clusters were low-pGen clusters. The cohort was considered too small to assess HLA contributions to COVID-19 susceptibility or severity. During active COVID-19 the TRB repertoires were highly clonal, but at recovery diversity and richness rose above the levels seen in healthy donors. Specific T cell subsets (CD4+/Treg/CD8+) and sorted SARS-CoV-2-responsive or tetramer+ T cells had not yet been sequenced, with those experiments still ongoing. It was stated that prospective validation of the reported TCR clusters was required before the clusters could be put to clinical use.

TCRdb shows the sequencer as Illumina MiSeq. TRB rearrangements were amplified by multiplex PCR with BIOMED2 TRB-A/B primer pools. Illumina-compatible adapters and 7-nucleotide sample barcodes were added to the amplicons in two consecutive PCRs. All library PCRs used Phusion HS II polymerase. The amplicons were purified from gel with the NucleoSpin Gel and PCR Clean-up kit, measured on Qubit, and then pooled at about 3.7 nM. Before Illumina next-generation sequencing, the quality of the amplicon pool was assessed on an Agilent 2100 Bioanalyzer. In the paper's pipeline: Annotation of TRB rearrangements was done in MiXCR 3.0.8 with the default MiXCR reference library. Non-productive reads and sequences with fewer than 2 reads were removed, and every unique CDR3 nucleotide sequence was treated as one clone. Clonality, diversity, richness and V-J gene usage were calculated in R 3.5.1. TCR clustering by CDR3 similarity used GLIPH2, with generation probabilities calculated by OLGA. GLIPH2 clusters were kept only when the clusters contained at least four unique TCR clonotypes present in at least three individuals. TCRdb trimmed the raw reads at Q25, called clones with MiXCR and kept productive beta chains. Rows matching on CDR3 protein sequence are summarized as one entry with the most common DNA and genes. TCRdb's processing, not the study's, gives the V and J calls here. The sample contains thousands of distinct CDR3 sequences, 22% of them found a single time. Jointly, the top ten make up 3% to 4% of the sample.

In regard to this clonotype: Its cognate antigen has yet to be identified. It has no much larger one-base neighbor in the sample; base qualities were not kept.

Genomic DNA extracted from blood was used in amounts of about 220-500 ng for amplification of TRB repertoires. V loses 6 bases at its end and J loses 3 bases; junction bases beyond the gene matches: 12. The cysteine opens and the phenylalanine closes a CDR3 of 18 amino acids. CDR3 DNA only is kept here, 54 bases in frame from base 1. The germline V gene (reference sequence) specifies DFQATT as CDR1 and SNEGSKA as CDR2. The TCR sequence derives from a human donor who had recovered from COVID-19. Source material: blood. The chain couples TRBV20-1 to TRBJ2-1, with 15 bases in between that match TRBD2. The DNA reads TGCAGTGCCAGCCGTCCCGGGACTAGCGGGGGGCGCTACAATGAGCAGTTCTTC. Translated, this gives CSASRPGTSGGRYNEQFF.